The clone carrying this TCR beta chain was observed a single time. The data stem from a study of shared clonotypes between healthy human individuals. This CDR3 is 17 amino acids long. V shed 2 bases and J 4 bases; nucleotides not matched to a gene: 8. Germline V lookup: CDR1 SGHRS, CDR2 YFSETQ. The data were produced by immunoSEQ multiplex PCR, yet TCRdb's version contains in-frame clones alone and is incomplete. The sample lists 1,500,000 or so clones, 97% to 99% occurring once. This clonotype was obtained from a man under 40 in good health. The sequenced sample was naive CD4+ T cells sorted from blood. Subset described: CD45RA+ positively selected. The J gene is TRBJ2-1, the V gene TRBV5-1; 11 bases are shared with TRBD2. In DNA form, the CDR3 reads TGCGCCAGCAGCTTAGCGCCCCGACTAGCGGGATACAATGAGCAGTTCTTC. Residues: CASSLAPRLAGYNEQFF. Full variable domain (rest looked up from reference TRBV5-1 and TRBJ2-1): KAGVTQTPRYLIKTRGQQVTLSCSPISGHRSVSWYQQTPGQGLQFLFEYFSETQRNKGNFPGRFSGRQFSNSRSEMNVSTLELGDSALYLCASSLAPRLAGYNEQFFGPGTRLTVL.